This T cell receptor beta chain originates from a study of beta chain features in type 1 diabetes. Reverse transcription of all isolated RNA meant that expressed TCRB transcripts were sequenced. Profiled with immunoSEQ multiplex PCR; TCRdb holds only in-frame clones, not every one. Of 150,000 to 200,000 clones listed, around 63% are singletons. Regarding the study as a whole: Type 1 diabetes patients had moderately but significantly shorter TCRB CDR3s in all four CD4+ subsets. In the patient group, naive, central memory and Treg TCRB repertoires seemed more alike than in the healthy donor group. Shorter templates may be favored by PCR, equally so in patients and controls.

Isolation of CD4+ naive, central memory, regulatory and stem cell-like memory cells was achieved by sorting via CD45RO/CCR7/CD25/CD127/CD95/CD27. Without exception, sorted populations had purity beyond 95%. As to this clone: Antigen: not known.

Sample: naive CD4+ T cells from blood. The TCR sequence derives from a man aged 25-40 years with type 1 diabetes.

The chain's CDR3 is CASSLTGNQPQHF. The CDR3 nucleotides read TGCGCCAGCAGCTTAACAGGGAATCAGCCCCAGCATTTT. The chain couples TRBV5-1 to TRBJ1-5, with TRBD1 as a possible D gene (6 bases). V was cut by 2 bases and J by 4 bases, with 7 bases left in between. The CDR3 is 13 residues long. Germline loops: CDR1 SGHRS, CDR2 YFSETQ.